The 29 T cell receptor beta chains below come from one sample, sequenced in a study of blood T cell repertoires in COVID-19. Libraries were prepared by immunoSEQ multiplex PCR; TCRdb keeps only in-frame clonotypes and omits some of them. The sample consists of approximately 170,000 clones, 88% of them appearing once. Sequenced material: peripheral blood. All receptors come from a man aged 45-60 years who had recovered from COVID-19.

The rearrangement links TRBV6-4 to TRBJ2-3; D ambiguous. CDR3 length: 15 residues. Germline values: CDR1 MRHNA, CDR2 SNTAGT. The V end lost 2 bases, the J end lost 0 bases, and 9 bases lay between the germline ends. The CDR3 DNA reads TGTGCCAGCAGTGACAGACTCTCTAGCACAGATACGCAGTATTTT. Protein: CASSDRLSSTDTQYF.

The chain recombines TRBV5-5 with TRBJ2-6; possible D gene TRBD2, 5 bases. The V end lost 0 bases, the J end lost 4 bases, and 8 bases lay between the germline ends. The CDR3 consists of 15 residues. Germline assignment: CDR1 SGHKS and CDR2 YYEKEE (reference sequence). The DNA for the CDR3 is TGTGCCAGCAGCTTGGCGGGAACCGGGGCCAACGTCCTGACTTTC. Translated, it gives CASSLAGTGANVLTF.

The chain combines TRBV3-1 (or the pseudogene TRBV3-2) with TRBJ1-3; D is perhaps TRBD1 (6 bases). Trimming cost V 3 bases and J 5 bases, with 14 bases left between them. Germline CDR1 LGHDT, CDR2 YNNKEL (reference sequence). This CDR3 is 15 amino acids long. The chain's CDR3 is CASSHPAGARNTIYF. The DNA for the CDR3 is TGTGCCAGCAGCCACCCGGCGGGGGCGAGAAACACCATATATTTT.

The chain combines TRBV9 with TRBJ2-2; perhaps TRBD1 as D (5 bases). Per the germline V gene, CDR1 is SGDLS and CDR2 is YYNGEE. The V and J ends lost 1 base and 1 base respectively, with 14 bases between them. CDR3 length: 17 amino acids. Here the CDR3 reads CASSVLWGPGNTGELFF. The CDR3 nucleotides read TGTGCCAGCAGCGTACTTTGGGGCCCAGGGAACACCGGGGAGCTGTTTTTT.

Remarks on this clone: Other DNA sequences in the sample encode the same CDR3. This rearrangement joins TRBV19 to TRBJ2-1, with 7 nucleotides matching TRBD2. Germline lookup yields CDR1 LNHDA and CDR2 SQIVND (reference sequence). With V trimmed by 1 base and J by 0 bases, 3 bases remained unmatched. The CDR3 runs to 16 residues. CDR3 in DNA: TGTGCCAGTAGTATAGTCGGCGGGAGCTCCTACAATGAGCAGTTCTTC. Translating gives CASSIVGGSSYNEQFF. Complete variable domain (other parts from reference TRBV19 and TRBJ2-1): DGGITQSPKYLFRKEGQNVTLSCEQNLNHDAMYWYRQDPGQGLRLIYYSQIVNDFQKGDIAEGYSVSREKKESFPLTVTSAQKNPTAFYLCASSIVGGSSYNEQFFGPGTRLTVL.

The chain links TRBV5-6 to TRBJ1-1; D is uncertain. CDR1 SGHDT and CDR2 YYEEEE come from the germline V gene. The ends were cut back, 0 bases at V and 2 bases at J, with 5 bases in the middle. This CDR3 comprises 13 residues. The CDR3 DNA sequence: TGTGCCAGCAGCTTGGCCCTAAACACTGAAGCTTTCTTT. Translation: CASSLALNTEAFF.

V is TRBV14 and J is TRBJ2-7, with D unresolved. The CDR3 runs to 13 residues. Germline V gives CDR1 SGHDN, CDR2 FVKESK. V lost 6 bases and J 0 bases, leaving 9 bases between the germline ends. The CDR3 bases are TGTGCCAGCAGTATACAGAGCTCCTACGAGCAGTACTTC. It yields the protein CASSIQSSYEQYF.

The J gene is TRBJ2-1, the V gene TRBV7-3; 8 nucleotides agree with TRBD1. Germline CDR1 SGHTA, CDR2 FQGTGA. V dropped 4 bases and J dropped 8; count of bases not matched to a gene: 10. The CDR3 has 15 residues. The CDR3: CASSSRSDRADEQFF. The CDR3 DNA is TGTGCCAGCAGCTCCCGTTCGGACAGGGCCGATGAGCAGTTCTTC.

This sequence joins TRBV30 and TRBJ2-6; D might be TRBD2 (5 bases). The CDR3 totals 13 residues. V lost 0 bases and J lost 11, with 11 bases in between. CDR1 and CDR2 from the germline V gene are GTSNPN and SVGIG (reference sequence). The DNA for the CDR3 is TGTGCCTGGAGTGTATCCGGGAATCACGTCCTGACTTTC. This gives the protein CAWSVSGNHVLTF.

The rearrangement uses TRBV14 and TRBJ2-7; possible D gene TRBD1, 6 bases. This CDR3 has 14 residues. Trimming pared 2 bases from V and 7 bases from J, leaving 15 bases between. Germline loops: CDR1 SGHDN, CDR2 FVKESK. The CDR3 nucleotides read TGTGCCAGCAGCCAAACCACAGGGTTATCAGAGCAGTACTTC. Residues: CASSQTTGLSEQYF. The whole variable domain, filled in from reference TRBV14 and TRBJ2-7, reads EAGVTQFPSHSVIEKGQTVTLRCDPISGHDNLYWYRRVMGKEIKFLLHFVKESKQDESGMPNNRFLAERTGGTYSTLKVQPAELEDSGVYFCASSQTTGLSEQYFGPGTRLTVT.

This rearrangement joins TRBV5-5 to TRBJ1-4, with TRBD1 identical over 9 bases. This CDR3 has 14 residues. The germline V gene has CDR1 SGHKS and CDR2 YYEKEE (reference sequence). J was trimmed by 8 bases and V by 4 bases; bases with no gene match: 6. The CDR3 loop reads CASSPGQGKEKLFF. The CDR3 nucleotides read TGTGCCAGCAGCCCGGGACAGGGCAAAGAAAAACTGTTTTTT.

The chain is built from TRBV28 and TRBJ2-5; no reliable D call. The V gene's germline CDR1 is MDHEN and CDR2 SYDVKM. Trimming took 6 bases from V and 6 from J, leaving 14 bases between them. The CDR3 is 13 amino acids. The DNA for the CDR3 is TGTGCCAGCAGCACAACGGAGCTGAAGACCCAGTACTTC. Translating gives CASSTTELKTQYF.

The J gene is TRBJ1-3, the V gene TRBV5-5; unclear D gene. Trimming pared 1 base from V and 1 base from J, leaving 9 bases between. Germline V CDR1 and CDR2: SGHKS, YYEKEE (reference sequence). The CDR3 covers 15 residues. The CDR3 DNA follows: TGTGCCAGCAGCTTGCCTTCTCGGTCTGGAAACACCATATATTTT. This codes for CASSLPSRSGNTIYF.

This clone occurred a few times. The sample contains more than one DNA sequence encoding this CDR3. The genes are TRBV12-3 or TRBV12-4 and TRBJ1-2; TRBD1 aligns across 7 bases. Trimming removed 8 bases from V and 5 bases from J; junction bases left unmatched: 2. The CDR3 covers 11 residues. DNA of the CDR3: TGTGCCAGCTCGGGACAGTATGGCTACACCTTC. This codes for CASSGQYGYTF.

The genes are TRBV12-5 and TRBJ2-3; 7 bases agree with TRBD1. Germline V gives CDR1 LGHNT, CDR2 FRNRAP. V lost 7 bases, J lost 2 bases, and 12 bases stayed unmatched. The CDR3 has 16 amino acids. CDR3 loop: CASALTGLSNTDTQYF. DNA for the CDR3: TGTGCTAGTGCCTTGACAGGGCTGTCGAACACAGATACGCAGTATTTT.

V is TRBV7-3 and J is TRBJ2-1; the match to TRBD2 covers 13 bases. J was trimmed by 8 bases and V by 3 bases; bases with no gene match: 1. The CDR3 contains 14 residues. Germline V gene data show CDR1 as SGHTA and CDR2 as FQGTGA. The chain's CDR3 is CASSLGLAGYEQFF. The CDR3 DNA is TGTGCCAGCAGCTTGGGACTAGCGGGATATGAGCAGTTCTTC. The full variable domain, completed using reference TRBV7-3 and TRBJ2-1, is GAGVSQTPSNKVTEKGKYVELRCDPISGHTALYWYRQSLGQGPEFLIYFQGTGAADDSGLPNDRFFAVRPEGSVSTLKIQRTERGDSAVYLCASSLGLAGYEQFFGPGTRLTVL.

V usage is TRBV19 and J usage is TRBJ1-2; TRBD1 agrees at 10 bases. The CDR3 sequence is 14 residues long. The germline CDR1 and CDR2 sequences are LNHDA and SQIVND (reference sequence). The ends lost 3 bases at V and 8 bases at J; junction bases unmatched: 6. CDR3 loop: CASSIGTGENGYTF. Here the CDR3 DNA reads TGTGCCAGTAGTATTGGGACAGGGGAGAACGGCTACACCTTC.

The V and J genes are TRBV19 and TRBJ2-7, with D possibly being TRBD2 (5 bases). This CDR3 has 11 amino acids. Trimming shortened V by 10 bases and J by 3 bases, and 10 bases separated the two germline ends. The germline V gene encodes CDR1 LNHDA and CDR2 SQIVND (reference sequence). CDR3 DNA sequence: TGTGCCACTCGGGGAATCTACGAGCAGTACTTC. Its protein product is CATRGIYEQYF. Filled out from reference TRBV19 and TRBJ2-7, the complete variable domain reads DGGITQSPKYLFRKEGQNVTLSCEQNLNHDAMYWYRQDPGQGLRLIYYSQIVNDFQKGDIAEGYSVSREKKESFPLTVTSAQKNPTAFYLCATRGIYEQYFGPGTRLTVT.

The sample holds a few counts of this clone. This chain joins TRBV21-1 and TRBJ2-4; the D call of TRBD2 is as the table states it, not checked on the DNA. TRBV21-1 constitutes a pseudogene. The CDR3 is 18 residues long. The CDR3 sequence is CASSSRYRAGEVKNIQYF. The CDR3 DNA sequence: TGTGCCAGCAGCTCCCGCTACAGAGCGGGAGAGGTCAAAAACATTCAGTACTTC.

The rearrangement links TRBV6-4 to TRBJ1-1; D perhaps matches TRBD1 (5 bases). The CDR3 is 13 amino acids. Trimming took 3 bases from V and 1 from J, leaving 6 bases between them. CDR1 is MRHNA, CDR2 SNTAGT, per germline. The CDR3 sequence: CASSEGQNTEAFF. The CDR3 nucleotides read TGTGCCAGCAGTGAGGGGCAGAACACTGAAGCTTTCTTT.

Only one count was recorded for this clone. Other nucleotide sequences from this sample produce the same CDR3. The gene calls are TRBV30 and TRBJ2-7; 8 nucleotides line up with TRBD1. The CDR3 length is 13 residues. The V gene's germline CDR1 is GTSNPN and CDR2 SVGIG (reference sequence). Germline trimming cut 3 bases from V and 3 bases from J; bases unmatched to any gene: 4. CDR3 protein: CAWSAGTGYEQYF. The DNA of the CDR3 is TGTGCCTGGAGCGCCGGGACAGGCTACGAGCAGTACTTC. Drawing the rest from reference TRBV30 and TRBJ2-7, the complete variable domain is SQTIHQWPATLVQPVGSPLSLECTVEGTSNPNLYWYRQAAGRGLQLLFYSVGIGQISSEVPQNLSASRPQDRQFILSSKKLLLSDSGFYLCAWSAGTGYEQYFGPGTRLTVT.

CDR3 nucleotides: TGTGCCACCAGTGATTGGGGTAGCGGGGGGGCAGATACGCAGTATTTT. Protein sequence: CATSDWGSGGADTQYF. This chain links TRBV24-1 with TRBJ2-3; TRBD2 aligns across 11 bases. V trimming: 2 bases; J trimming: 4 bases; junction bases outside the gene matches: 4. Germline V gene sequence: CDR1 KGHDR, CDR2 SFDVKD. The CDR3 has 16 amino acids.

This clone has a single count. The rearrangement uses TRBV4-2 and TRBJ2-3; maybe TRBD1 (6 bases). The germline V gene has CDR1 LGHNA and CDR2 YNFKEQ. V gave up 0 bases and J gave up 4 bases, with 14 bases separating them. The CDR3 covers 16 residues. This CDR3 is CASSQEGGPGADTQYF. The CDR3 DNA sequence: TGTGCCAGCAGCCAAGAAGGGGGACCCGGGGCAGATACGCAGTATTTT.

This sequence joins TRBV18 and TRBJ1-1; no firm D call. Trimming cost V 4 bases and J 1 base, with 7 bases left between them. This CDR3 comprises 13 residues. From germline, CDR1 is KGHSH and CDR2 LQKENI. CDR3 residues: CASSQNKNTEAFF. DNA of the CDR3: TGTGCCAGCTCACAAAACAAGAACACTGAAGCTTTCTTT. Looking up the rest from reference TRBV18 and TRBJ1-1 gives the full variable domain: NAGVMQNPRHLVRRRGQEARLRCSPMKGHSHVYWYRQLPEEGLKFMVYLQKENIIDESGMPKERFSAEFPKEGPSILRIQQVVRGDSAAYFCASSQNKNTEAFFGQGTRLTVV.

The J gene is TRBJ1-1, the V gene TRBV7-2, with 8 positions matching TRBD1. V shed 5 bases and J 8 bases; nucleotides not matched to a gene: 13. Germline-derived CDR1 and CDR2 are SGHTA and FQGNSA. This CDR3 is 15 amino acids long. For the CDR3, the DNA is TGTGCCAGCAGCCCGGGAACGGACAGGGTATACGAAGCTTTCTTT. It is translated as CASSPGTDRVYEAFF.

For the CDR3, the DNA is TGTGCCAGCAGTTACTCCGGGGTCACCGGGGAGCTGTTTTTT. Translated, it gives CASSYSGVTGELFF. The rearrangement uses TRBV6-6 and TRBJ2-2; D might be TRBD2 (5 bases). The V end was cut by 0 bases, the J end by 4 bases, with 6 bases between. CDR1 is MNHNY and CDR2 is SVGAGI in the germline V gene (reference sequence). The CDR3 runs 14 residues.

In nucleotides, the CDR3 is TGCAGCGTTGCCGGGACTAGCGGGATTATCCCCTACGAGCAGTACTTC. Its protein is CSVAGTSGIIPYEQYF. The chain links TRBV29-1 to TRBJ2-7, with TRBD2 matching 13 bases. The CDR3 is made up of 16 amino acids. Germline CDR1 SQVTM, CDR2 ANQGSEA. V was clipped by 4 bases and J by 2 bases; unmatched bases: 8.

The rearrangement links TRBV2 to TRBJ1-5; 8 bases are a match to TRBD1. The CDR3 contains 12 residues. Trimming removed 9 bases from V and 4 bases from J; junction bases left unmatched: 2. Germline values: CDR1 SNHLY, CDR2 FYNNEI. The CDR3 DNA reads TGTGCCAGTACAGGGGGGAATCAGCCCCAGCATTTT. Translated: CASTGGNQPQHF.

The chain has TRBV28 and TRBJ1-1; D ambiguous. Deletions cut 9 bases from V and 1 base from J, with 9 bases between. Germline CDR1 is MDHEN and CDR2 is SYDVKM. The CDR3 length is 12 residues. Here the CDR3 DNA reads TGTGCCAGTATTCGGGGGAACACTGAAGCTTTCTTT. The encoded protein is CASIRGNTEAFF.